This entry concerns a single T cell receptor beta chain. Assay used: immunoSEQ multiplex PCR; TCRdb lists only in-frame clones, some missing. Of some 28,000 clones in the sample, just over 90% are singletons; the top ten hold about 6.3%. This entry is derived from a study of T cell changes during pregnancy in multiple sclerosis. This receptor was identified in a female donor with multiple sclerosis, enrolled in a pregnancy study. The material sequenced was CD8+ T cells from peripheral blood mononuclear cells, taken before pregnancy.

The CDR3 nucleotides are TGCGCCAGCAGCCAAGATTCAGCAGGGTCCTACGAGCAGTACTTC. The encoded protein is CASSQDSAGSYEQYF. The chain uses TRBV4-3 and TRBJ2-7; perhaps TRBD1 as D (5 bases). The length of the CDR3 is 15 residues. In germline, CDR1 is LGHNA, CDR2 YSLEER. Trimming removed 0 bases at V and 1 base at J, with 10 bases between.